The source of this TCR beta chain is a study of blood T cell repertoires in COVID-19. Only in-frame clones appear in the TCRdb table, and some are missing; sequencing was by immunoSEQ multiplex PCR. The sample has roughly 160,000 clones; 80% to 90% are singletons. The V and J ends lost 7 bases and 0 bases, in that order; junction bases with no gene match: 3. Germline V gene sequence: CDR1 MDHEN, CDR2 SYDVKM. The CDR3 totals 13 residues. This clone has a handful of counts. At the DNA level, this CDR3 is encoded by other sequences in the same sample as well. Sequencing was performed on peripheral blood. The chain recombines TRBV28 with TRBJ2-7, with 7 bases identical to TRBD1. This TCR came from a woman over 75 with COVID-19, enrolled during active disease. The CDR3 region is CASTRDSSYEQYF. CDR3 in DNA: TGTGCCAGCACTCGGGACAGCTCCTACGAGCAGTACTTC. Combining the CDR3 with reference TRBV28 and TRBJ2-7 gives the whole variable domain DVKVTQSSRYLVKRTGEKVFLECVQDMDHENMFWYRQDPGLGLRLIYFSYDVKMKEKGDIPEGYSVSREKKERFSLILESASTNQTSMYLCASTRDSSYEQYFGPGTRLTVT.